This TCR beta chain was sequenced for a study of T cell repertoires in cytomegalovirus infection. Study summary: Signatures in public TCR beta sequences pointed to both CMV infection and matching HLA type. Whole-study results and caveats: The cumulative frequency of public TCR beta families distinguished individuals who carried CMV together with the relevant HLA.

As concerns this clonotype: Its antigen remains unknown.

TCRdb reprocessed the reads via MiXCR and lists one record per CDR3 protein. The data show roughly 920,000 distinct CDR3 sequences, roughly 30% seen once. The source was cultured CD8+ T cells from PBMCs, collected from culture after CMV antigen stimulation. The source of this sequence is a human donor in good health (CMV status not recorded). Some clones in this sample may be carry-over from other donors' samples.

This CDR3 is CASSWGQGGSYEQYF. In DNA form, the CDR3 reads TGTGCCAGCAGCTGGGGACAGGGAGGATCCTACGAGCAGTACTTC. The chain recombines TRBV5-6 with TRBJ2-7, with 9 bases identical to TRBD1. Losses at the gene ends were 3 bases for V and 1 base for J; bases not matched to a gene: 5. CDR3 length: 15 residues. Germline V gives CDR1 SGHDT, CDR2 YYEEEE.